These 9 T cell receptor beta chains came from one sample sequenced in a study of T cells after yellow fever vaccination. TCRdb independently ran MiXCR on the 5' RACE reads; one entry per CDR3 protein. The table shows roughly 340,000 distinct CDR3 sequences, with about 9.5% occurring only once. This specimen consisted of PBMCs, obtained on the day of the first yellow fever vaccination. The receptors shown here come from a man aged 18 to 30 who received the YFV17D yellow fever vaccine.

V and J are TRBV5-5 and TRBJ2-5, with TRBD1 identical over 10 bases. V shed 2 bases and J 2 bases; nucleotides not matched to a gene: 9. This CDR3 is 17 amino acids long. Per germline, CDR1 SGHKS and CDR2 YYEKEE (reference sequence). CDR3 DNA sequence: TGTGCCAGCAGCTTATTATCGTGGACAGGGGGACAAGAGACCCAGTACTTC. Translated, it gives CASSLLSWTGGQETQYF.

The chain couples TRBV6-4 to TRBJ2-6; no clear D gene. Germline V gives CDR1 MRHNA, CDR2 SNTAGT. Trimming took off 0 bases at V and 0 bases at J, with 6 bases between the two ends. This CDR3 spans 16 amino acids. Written as DNA, the CDR3 is TGTGCCAGCAGTGACTCGACCGGCTCTGGGGCCAACGTCCTGACTTTC. Translated, it gives CASSDSTGSGANVLTF.

The chain is built from TRBV12-3 or TRBV12-4 and TRBJ2-1; 7 bases line up with TRBD1. The CDR3 spans 15 residues. Germline trimming cut 6 bases from V and 5 bases from J; bases unmatched to any gene: 10. The CDR3 nucleotides read TGTGCCAGCAGCTCTGACAGGGATGGTCACAATGAGCAGTTCTTC. This gives the protein CASSSDRDGHNEQFF.

This chain joins TRBV7-6 and TRBJ2-5, with D perhaps matching TRBD2 (5 bases). Trimming took 4 bases from V and 2 from J, leaving 11 bases between them. This CDR3 is built from 14 residues. Per germline, CDR1 SGHVS and CDR2 FNYEAQ. The CDR3 loop is CASSSARVQETQYF. CDR3 bases: TGTGCCAGCAGCTCGGCGCGGGTACAAGAGACCCAGTACTTC.

This clonotype was detected only a few times. The chain joins TRBV6-5 to TRBJ1-1; TRBD1 matches at 9 bases. The germline V gene has CDR1 MNHEY and CDR2 SVGAGI. The CDR3 loop spans 15 amino acids. V lost 6 bases, J lost 3 bases, and 8 bases stayed unmatched. The CDR3 sequence is CASRRADRGDTEAFF. The CDR3 DNA follows: TGTGCCAGCAGGCGGGCGGACAGGGGAGACACTGAAGCTTTCTTT.

The CDR3 loop is CASSFNGVGTGELFF. CDR3 DNA sequence: TGTGCCAGCAGCTTCAACGGAGTAGGCACCGGGGAGCTGTTTTTT. The rearrangement joins TRBV7-3 to TRBJ2-2; D call uncertain. Germline values: CDR1 SGHTA, CDR2 FQGTGA. CDR3 length: 15 amino acids. Between the trimmed V and J ends, which lost 3 bases and 4 bases, there was a span of 12 bases. The complete variable domain, with remaining parts taken from reference TRBV7-3 and TRBJ2-2, reads GAGVSQTPSNKVTEKGKYVELRCDPISGHTALYWYRQSLGQGPEFLIYFQGTGAADDSGLPNDRFFAVRPEGSVSTLKIQRTERGDSAVYLCASSFNGVGTGELFFGEGSRLTVL.

This clonotype occurred a few times. The genes are TRBV6-1 and TRBJ1-2, with 8 bases matching TRBD1. The length of the CDR3 is 14 residues. Germline V gene data show CDR1 as MNHNS and CDR2 as SASEGT. Unmatched junction bases numbered 3, after V lost 6 bases and J lost 0 bases. The CDR3 region has the DNA TGTGCCAGCAGACAGGGGGTTCCTAACTATGGCTACACCTTC. This encodes CASRQGVPNYGYTF.

The rearrangement links TRBV12-3 or TRBV12-4 to TRBJ1-6, with 7 bases identical to TRBD1. Trimming cost V 4 bases and J 10 bases; bases outside gene matches: 10. The CDR3 has 15 amino acids. CDR3 amino acids: CASSSLQGGGSPLHF. For the CDR3, the DNA is TGTGCCAGCAGTTCCCTCCAGGGAGGGGGCTCACCCCTCCACTTT.

This chain joins TRBV6-5 and TRBJ1-5, with D perhaps matching TRBD1 (6 bases). The CDR3 covers 15 residues. Germline loops: CDR1 MNHEY, CDR2 SVGAGI. V lost 2 bases to trimming and J lost 0 bases, with 8 bases between them. CDR3 sequence: CASSYRGGSNQPQHF. CDR3 DNA: TGTGCCAGCAGTTACAGAGGGGGTAGCAATCAGCCCCAGCATTTT.